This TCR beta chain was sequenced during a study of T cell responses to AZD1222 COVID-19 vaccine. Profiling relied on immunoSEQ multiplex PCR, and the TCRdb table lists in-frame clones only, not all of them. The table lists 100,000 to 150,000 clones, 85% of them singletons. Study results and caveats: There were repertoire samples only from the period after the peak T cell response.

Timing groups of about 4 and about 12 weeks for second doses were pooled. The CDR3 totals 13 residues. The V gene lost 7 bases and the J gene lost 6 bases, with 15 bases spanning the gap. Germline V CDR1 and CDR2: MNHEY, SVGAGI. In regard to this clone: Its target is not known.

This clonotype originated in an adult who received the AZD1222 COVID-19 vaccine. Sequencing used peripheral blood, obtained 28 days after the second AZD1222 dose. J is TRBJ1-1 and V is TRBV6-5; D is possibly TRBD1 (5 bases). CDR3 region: CASTYGGSPEAFF. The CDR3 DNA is TGTGCCAGCACCTACGGGGGGAGCCCTGAAGCTTTCTTT.